This TCR beta chain originates from a study of blood T cells in healthy people across ages. Whole-study results and caveats: Per million T cells, TCR beta diversity dropped about linearly as age rose.

CDR3 length: 10 residues. The V gene's germline CDR1 is SQVTM and CDR2 ANQGSEA. Alongside a J-beta primer mix, a sample-barcoded 5' primer served in a second PCR lasting about 7 to 12 cycles. TCRdb used MiXCR to reprocess the 5' RACE reads, holding one entry per CDR3 protein. The table has some 1 million distinct CDR3 sequences, 40% to 55% seen once. As to this clonotype: The target antigen is unknown. An end of the junction does not agree with germline; a read error may underlie this.

Material for sequencing was blood. This sequence joins TRBV29-1 and TRBJ2-3; D gene unclear. The sequence derives from a woman aged 60 to 75 in good health. The CDR3 protein is CNVVTDTQYF. The CDR3 DNA follows: TGCAACGTTGTGACAGATACGCAGTATTTT.